The sequence of this T cell receptor beta chain was determined in a study of blood T cell repertoires in COVID-19 (dated by TCRdb to 2020 to 2022). With regard to the full study: Collaborator samples came from the United States, Italy and Spain and covered acute and convalescent phases of COVID-19. The sample metadata nearly always contained a de-identified subject ID, COVID-19 status, age in years and sex. Deeply sampled blood TCRbeta repertoires from subjects exposed to, actively infected with, or recovered from COVID-19 were included in the dataset. Where available, HLA class I and class II types were taken from metadata supplied by the sample provider and were not determined by assay-based typing. The repertoires were made available in a free public database intended to serve as a resource for research on the immune response to SARS-CoV-2. The prospective study material was composed of cDNA or gDNA derived from T cells, B-cell-depleted T cells, or PBMCs. The samples were drawn from two sources: the first 160 participants of the ongoing ImmuneRACE study, and 1,000 to 1,500 subjects contributed by 6 global collaborators.

The CDR3 contains 15 residues, cysteine and phenylalanine counted. Just CDR3 DNA is preserved here, 45 bases in frame from base 1. Compared with germline, V lacks 0 bases and J lacks 4 bases; bases without a gene match: 5. CDR1 and CDR2 were assigned from the germline V gene (reference sequence) as GTSNPN and SVGIG. Each collaborating institution followed its own protocols to collect whole blood in K2EDTA tubes. For TCRbeta analysis, collaborator samples were shipped as frozen whole blood, as isolated PBMCs, or as DNA extracted from either sample type. TCRbeta CDR3 regions were amplified from genomic DNA by means of the immunoSEQ Assay, a bias-controlled multiplex PCR. Per the authors' processing: The number of nucleated cells in each sample was estimated by amplification of reference gene primers within the assay. Sequence reads were collapsed and filtered to measure the absolute abundance of every unique TCRbeta CDR3 rearrangement. For each sample, productive Simpson clonality was calculated as the square root of Simpson's diversity index across productive rearrangements. The source is immuneACCESS, and TCRdb retained only in-frame sequences with V and J called. Part of the clones is not carried over; for the studies checked, unresolved V genes explain less than half of this, and the remainder is unexplained. The DNA gave D and trimming, while V, J and clone size come from that table. The sample table shows about 71,000 clones, and just over 85% are seen once. In total, the top ten clones hold 1.5% to 2% of the sample.

The paper's findings and limits, for the study overall: Clinical and demographic metadata were provided uncurated, with the amount varying by source and participant.

In regard to this clone: Its antigen has not been determined. No much larger clonotype is one base removed from it; base qualities were not supplied.

The rearrangement combines TRBV30 with TRBJ2-1; a stretch of 8 junction bases matches TRBD2. The sample taken for sequencing was peripheral blood. The receptor was isolated from a young man with acute or convalescent COVID-19. Read as DNA, the sequence is TGTGCCTGGAGTGTACGAGCGGGGGCTTACAATGAGCAGTTCTTC. Its translation is CAWSVRAGAYNEQFF.